This entry lists 24 T cell receptor beta chains sequenced from one sample in a study of T cells of healthy individuals. TCRdb analysed the 5' RACE reads with MiXCR anew, one entry per CDR3 protein. This sample has 95,000 to 100,000 distinct CDR3 sequences; 17% occur once, and the top ten carry over 5%. Receptors originate from a human donor in good health.

The chain uses TRBV4-1 and TRBJ2-7; D call uncertain. The CDR3 runs to 13 residues. Germline CDR1 and CDR2: MGHRA and YSYEKL. Between the trimmed V and J ends, which lost 0 bases and 4 bases, there was a span of 7 bases. CDR3 sequence: CASSQDAWYEQYF. The CDR3, as DNA: TGCGCCAGCAGCCAAGATGCTTGGTACGAGCAGTACTTC.

This clonotype came up a few times. The chain employs TRBV27 and TRBJ2-7; 12 bases are shared with TRBD2. CDR3 length: 14 residues. Germline values: CDR1 MNHEY, CDR2 SMNVEV (reference sequence). Trimming cost V 7 bases and J 3 bases; bases outside gene matches: 4. In nucleotides, the CDR3 is TGTGCCAGCACTAGGACTAGCGGGATCTACGAGCAGTACTTC. Amino acids: CASTRTSGIYEQYF.

This clonotype was counted a few times. The chain links TRBV6-1 to TRBJ2-1; either TRBD1 or TRBD2 may supply D (7 bases each). The CDR3 is made up of 16 amino acids. Germline assignment: CDR1 MNHNS and CDR2 SASEGT. V lost 4 bases to trimming and J lost 4 bases, with 17 bases between them. CDR3 loop: CASSAQTGRVYNEQFF. DNA for the CDR3: TGTGCCAGCAGTGCCCAGACAGGGAGGGTTTACAATGAGCAGTTCTTC.

The rearrangement uses TRBV5-1 and TRBJ2-5, with D perhaps matching TRBD1 (5 bases). From germline, CDR1 is SGHRS and CDR2 YFSETQ. The CDR3 spans 13 residues. Trimming cost V 3 bases and J 1 base, with 7 bases left between them. The CDR3 loop reads CASSWGLQETQYF. CDR3 in DNA: TGCGCCAGCAGCTGGGGCCTCCAAGAGACCCAGTACTTC. The full variable domain, its missing parts supplied by reference TRBV5-1 and TRBJ2-5, is KAGVTQTPRYLIKTRGQQVTLSCSPISGHRSVSWYQQTPGQGLQFLFEYFSETQRNKGNFPGRFSGRQFSNSRSEMNVSTLELGDSALYLCASSWGLQETQYFGPGTRLLVL.

This clonotype was recorded once. The chain uses TRBV12-3 or TRBV12-4 and TRBJ2-4, with a tentative D call TRBD1 (6 bases). This CDR3 has 17 amino acids. Trimming pared 3 bases from V and 0 bases from J, leaving 15 bases between. In DNA form, the CDR3 reads TGTGCCAGCAGTTTCCCCCCGGACAGCCTAGCCAAAAACATTCAGTACTTC. It encodes CASSFPPDSLAKNIQYF.

The rearrangement joins TRBV6-5 to TRBJ2-7; 7 bases are shared with TRBD1. The CDR3 runs to 15 residues. The ends lost 6 bases at V and 5 bases at J; junction bases unmatched: 13. The germline V gene encodes CDR1 MNHEY and CDR2 SVGAGI. CDR3 sequence: CASRDRSLATNEQYF. The CDR3 DNA reads TGTGCCAGCAGGGACAGGTCGCTAGCTACGAACGAGCAGTACTTC.

This clonotype was recorded at least ten times. The chain has TRBV27 and TRBJ2-7, with a tentative D call TRBD1 (5 bases). With 4 bases removed from V and 5 bases from J, the gap between germline ends came to 15 bases. The germline V gene encodes CDR1 MNHEY and CDR2 SMNVEV (reference sequence). The CDR3 loop spans 14 amino acids. For the CDR3, the DNA is TGTGCCAGCAGTTCGCGACAGACCCTAGACGAGCAGTACTTC. Translated: CASSSRQTLDEQYF.

This clonotype was detected a few times. The chain joins TRBV6-6 to TRBJ1-2; possibly TRBD1 for D (6 bases). CDR1 MNHNY and CDR2 SVGAGI come from the germline V gene (reference sequence). The CDR3 extends over 15 amino acids. Trimming shortened V by 5 bases and J by 0 bases, and 13 bases separated the two germline ends. DNA for the CDR3: TGTGCCAGCAGTCGCGTCGGGGGCACTAACTATGGCTACACCTTC. Amino acid sequence: CASSRVGGTNYGYTF.

The chain links TRBV20-1 to TRBJ2-3; D possibly corresponds to TRBD1 (6 bases). Trimming removed 6 bases at V and 2 bases at J, with 18 bases between. Germline-derived CDR1 and CDR2 are DFQATT and SNEGSKA (reference sequence). This CDR3 is 15 amino acids long. In DNA form, the CDR3 reads TGCAGTGCCAGGGGTAGGGACATCGTCACAGATACGCAGTATTTT. This codes for CSARGRDIVTDTQYF.

This clonotype was seen many times. The rearrangement uses TRBV6-2 or TRBV6-3 and TRBJ2-5; the match to TRBD2 covers 8 bases. Germline CDR1 and CDR2: MNHEY and SVGEGT. This CDR3 comprises 16 residues. J gave up 2 bases and V 2 bases, and 7 bases lay outside the gene matches. Here the CDR3 reads CASSYPTGTSQETQYF. The DNA of the CDR3 is TGTGCCAGCAGTTACCCGACCGGGACTAGTCAAGAGACCCAGTACTTC.

The CDR3 DNA is TGTGCCAGCAGTTACGACCGTCGGCAGGGATATAGCAATCAGCCCCAGCATTTT. Residues: CASSYDRRQGYSNQPQHF. J is TRBJ1-5 and V is TRBV6-2 or TRBV6-3, with TRBD1 as a possible D gene (5 bases). Trimming took 2 bases from V and 0 from J, leaving 17 bases between them. This CDR3 contains 18 residues. Germline CDR1 MNHEY, CDR2 SVGEGT.

This clonotype was seen a few times. The chain has TRBV21-1 and TRBJ2-1; whether TRBD1, the table's D call, matches the DNA was not checked. TRBV21-1 is annotated as a pseudogene. This CDR3 spans 14 amino acids. The CDR3 DNA is TGTGCCAGCAGCAACCGGGACTTCTACAATGAGCAGTTCTTC. It translates to CASSNRDFYNEQFF.

This clonotype was observed a handful of times. The chain recombines TRBV13 with TRBJ2-5, with D perhaps TRBD1 or TRBD2 (5 bases each). There are 14 residues in the CDR3. V was shortened by 5 bases and J by 0 bases, with 10 bases between the two germline ends. From germline, CDR1 is PRHDT and CDR2 FYEKMQ (reference sequence). The CDR3, as DNA: TGTGCCAGCAGCGCTTGGGGGTACCAAGAGACCCAGTACTTC. Its protein is CASSAWGYQETQYF.

In this sample, this clonotype turned up a few times. This sequence joins TRBV2 and TRBJ2-5, with D possibly TRBD2 on 5 matching bases. Germline CDR1 SNHLY, CDR2 FYNNEI. Deletions cut 10 bases from V and 5 bases from J, with 14 bases between. The CDR3 is 12 amino acids. DNA of the CDR3: TGTGCCACGGAATCTAGAGGGGAGACCCAGTACTTC. This encodes CATESRGETQYF.

This clonotype was recorded at least ten times. V and J are TRBV7-9 and TRBJ1-5; D is ambiguous. Germline CDR1 SEHNR, CDR2 FQNEAQ (reference sequence). The CDR3 runs to 14 residues. Deletions cut 0 bases from V and 7 bases from J, with 10 bases between. The CDR3 spells CASSLAGGPQPQHF. CDR3 bases: TGTGCCAGCAGCTTAGCAGGAGGTCCGCAGCCCCAGCATTTT.

This clonotype has more than one count but fewer than ten. Compared with germline, one end of the junction differs, possibly owing to a read error. The chain has TRBV5-6 and TRBJ2-5, with a tentative D call TRBD1 (6 bases). Per germline, CDR1 SGHDT and CDR2 YYEEEE. There are 12 residues in the CDR3. The CDR3 loop reads CASTLWGQTQYF. For the CDR3, the DNA is TGTGCCAGCACCTTGTGGGGGCAGACCCAGTACTTC.

V usage is TRBV2 and J usage is TRBJ2-3; 7 positions agree with TRBD1. The CDR3 consists of 15 residues. V shed 4 bases and J 0 bases; nucleotides not matched to a gene: 4. Germline V lookup: CDR1 SNHLY, CDR2 FYNNEI. The chain's CDR3 is CASSGGTASTDTQYF. DNA of the CDR3: TGTGCCAGCAGTGGGGGGACAGCTAGCACAGATACGCAGTATTTT.

J is TRBJ2-5 and V is TRBV28; 8 bases are shared with TRBD1. This CDR3 is built from 13 residues. From germline, CDR1 is MDHEN and CDR2 SYDVKM. V dropped 8 bases and J dropped 2; count of bases not matched to a gene: 4. In nucleotides, the CDR3 is TGTGCCAGCCTAAGACAGGGGCAAGAGACCCAGTACTTC. This encodes CASLRQGQETQYF.

This clonotype showed up just a few times. The chain couples TRBV15 to TRBJ1-1; maybe TRBD1 (6 bases). Germline CDR1 and CDR2: LNHNV and YYDKDF (reference sequence). The CDR3 totals 15 residues. V lost 0 bases to trimming and J lost 0 bases, with 8 bases between them. CDR3 nucleotide sequence: TGTGCCACCAGCAGAGAATACAGGGTGAACACTGAAGCTTTCTTT. Translated: CATSREYRVNTEAFF.

This clonotype was seen a few times. The rearrangement joins TRBV12-3 or TRBV12-4 to TRBJ2-1, with 9 nucleotides matching TRBD2. This CDR3 is 15 amino acids long. The V gene end was trimmed by 4 bases and the J gene end by 4 bases; junction bases not matched to a gene: 5. The CDR3 coding sequence is TGTGCCAGCAGTTCGCGGGGGGGCCTGTACAATGAGCAGTTCTTC. This sequence encodes CASSSRGGLYNEQFF.

The chain couples TRBV4-3 to TRBJ2-7; tentatively, D is TRBD2 (6 bases). V dropped 0 bases and J dropped 1 base, with 10 bases sitting between them. Per germline, CDR1 LGHNA and CDR2 YSLEER. The length of the CDR3 is 15 residues. The CDR3 coding sequence is TGCGCCAGCAGCCAAGATGGGACTTCGTCCTACGAGCAGTACTTC. Translation gives CASSQDGTSSYEQYF.

In this sample, this clonotype turned up many times. This sequence joins TRBV12-3 or TRBV12-4 and TRBJ2-2, with D unclear. The CDR3 covers 14 residues. Trimming shortened V by 7 bases and J by 6 bases, and 15 bases separated the two germline ends. The CDR3 bases are TGTGCCAGCACCAAAGGGCAAAACGCCGGGGAGCTGTTTTTT. Residues: CASTKGQNAGELFF.

This clonotype occurred once. This sequence joins TRBV20-1 and TRBJ2-7; D is unclear. Looked up from germline, CDR1 is DFQATT and CDR2 is SNEGSKA (reference sequence). Trimming removed 7 bases at V and 0 bases at J, with 10 bases between. This CDR3 is 12 amino acids long. The CDR3 spells CSVTGPSYEQYF. CDR3 bases: TGCAGTGTTACCGGACCCTCCTACGAGCAGTACTTC.

This clonotype was counted at least ten times. The chain is built from TRBV7-9 and TRBJ1-1; no clear D. The CDR3 consists of 16 residues. V lost 2 bases and J lost 4, with 17 bases in between. CDR1 and CDR2 from the germline V gene are SEHNR and FQNEAQ (reference sequence). The CDR3 nucleotides are TGTGCCAGCAGCTTACTGGGTGGCGAGACACCCACTGAAGCTTTCTTT. The encoded protein is CASSLLGGETPTEAFF.